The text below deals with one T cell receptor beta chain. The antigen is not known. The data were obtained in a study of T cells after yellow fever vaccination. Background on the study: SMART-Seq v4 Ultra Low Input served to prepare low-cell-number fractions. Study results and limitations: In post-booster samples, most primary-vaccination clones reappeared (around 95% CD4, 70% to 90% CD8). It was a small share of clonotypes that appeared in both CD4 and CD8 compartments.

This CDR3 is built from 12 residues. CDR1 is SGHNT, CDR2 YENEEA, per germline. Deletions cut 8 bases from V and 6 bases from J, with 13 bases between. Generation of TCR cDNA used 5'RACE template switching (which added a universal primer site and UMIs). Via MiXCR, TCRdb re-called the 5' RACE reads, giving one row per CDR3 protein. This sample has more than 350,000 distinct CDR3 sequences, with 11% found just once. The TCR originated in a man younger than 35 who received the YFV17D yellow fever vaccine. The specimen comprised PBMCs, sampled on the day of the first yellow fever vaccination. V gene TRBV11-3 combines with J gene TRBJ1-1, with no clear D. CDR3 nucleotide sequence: TGTGCCAGCGGCTACGGGGAGTCTGAAGCTTTCTTT. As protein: CASGYGESEAFF.